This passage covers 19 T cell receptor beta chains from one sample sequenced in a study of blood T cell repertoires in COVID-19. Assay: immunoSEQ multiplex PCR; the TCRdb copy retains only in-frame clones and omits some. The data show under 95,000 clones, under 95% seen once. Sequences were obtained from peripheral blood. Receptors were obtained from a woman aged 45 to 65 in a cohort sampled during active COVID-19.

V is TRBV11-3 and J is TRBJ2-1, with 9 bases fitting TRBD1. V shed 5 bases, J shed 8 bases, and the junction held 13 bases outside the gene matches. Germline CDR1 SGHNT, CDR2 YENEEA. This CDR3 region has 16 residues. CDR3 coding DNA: TGTGCCAGCAGCCAGTGGGGAGGACAGGGGTTCGATGAGCAGTTCTTC. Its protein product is CASSQWGGQGFDEQFF.

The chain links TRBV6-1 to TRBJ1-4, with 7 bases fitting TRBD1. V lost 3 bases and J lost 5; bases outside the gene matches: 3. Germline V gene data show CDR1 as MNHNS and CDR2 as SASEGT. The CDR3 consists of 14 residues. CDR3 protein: CASSEGTVNEKLFF. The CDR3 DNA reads TGTGCCAGCAGTGAGGGGACAGTCAATGAAAAACTGTTTTTT.

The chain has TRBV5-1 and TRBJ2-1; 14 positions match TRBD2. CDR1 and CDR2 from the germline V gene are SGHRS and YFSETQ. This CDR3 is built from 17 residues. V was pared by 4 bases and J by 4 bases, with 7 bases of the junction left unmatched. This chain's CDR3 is CASSPWTSGGTYNEQFF. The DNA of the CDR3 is TGCGCCAGCAGCCCCTGGACTAGCGGGGGGACTTACAATGAGCAGTTCTTC.

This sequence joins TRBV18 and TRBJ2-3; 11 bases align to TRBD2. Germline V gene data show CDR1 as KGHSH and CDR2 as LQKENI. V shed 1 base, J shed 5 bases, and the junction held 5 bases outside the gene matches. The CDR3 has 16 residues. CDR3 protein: CASSPLAGGPGDTQYF. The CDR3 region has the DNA TGTGCCAGCTCACCACTAGCGGGGGGGCCAGGAGATACGCAGTATTTT.

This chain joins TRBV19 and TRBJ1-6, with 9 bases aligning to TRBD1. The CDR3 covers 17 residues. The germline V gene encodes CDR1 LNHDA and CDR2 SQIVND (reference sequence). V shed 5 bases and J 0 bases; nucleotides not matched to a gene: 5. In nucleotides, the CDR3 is TGTGCCAGTAGTTCAGGACAGGGGAGCTCCTATAATTCACCCCTCCACTTT. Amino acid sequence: CASSSGQGSSYNSPLHF.

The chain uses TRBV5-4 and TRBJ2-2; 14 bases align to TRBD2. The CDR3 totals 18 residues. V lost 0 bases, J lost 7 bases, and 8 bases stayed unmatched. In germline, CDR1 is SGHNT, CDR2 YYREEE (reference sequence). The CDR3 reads CASSLGGLAGVSGGELFF. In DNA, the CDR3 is TGTGCCAGCAGCTTGGGGGGACTAGCGGGAGTGAGTGGCGGGGAGCTGTTTTTT.

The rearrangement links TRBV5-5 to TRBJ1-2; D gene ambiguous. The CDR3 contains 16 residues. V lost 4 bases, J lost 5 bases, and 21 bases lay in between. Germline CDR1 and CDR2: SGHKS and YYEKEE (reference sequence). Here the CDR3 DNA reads TGTGCCAGCAGCCCCGTGGGCCCTGGGCTTGGGTATGGCTACACCTTC. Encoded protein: CASSPVGPGLGYGYTF.

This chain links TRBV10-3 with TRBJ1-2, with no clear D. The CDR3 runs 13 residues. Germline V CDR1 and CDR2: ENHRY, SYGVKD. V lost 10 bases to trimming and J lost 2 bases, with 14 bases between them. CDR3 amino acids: CASGGVGNYGYTF. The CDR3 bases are TGTGCCAGCGGAGGAGTCGGGAACTATGGCTACACCTTC.

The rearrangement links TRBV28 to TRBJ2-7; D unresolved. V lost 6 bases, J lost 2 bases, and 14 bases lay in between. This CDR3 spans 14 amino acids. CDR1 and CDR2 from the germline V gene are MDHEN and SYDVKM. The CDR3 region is CASSRAGPTYEQYF. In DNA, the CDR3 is TGTGCCAGCAGCCGTGCCGGTCCTACCTACGAGCAGTACTTC.

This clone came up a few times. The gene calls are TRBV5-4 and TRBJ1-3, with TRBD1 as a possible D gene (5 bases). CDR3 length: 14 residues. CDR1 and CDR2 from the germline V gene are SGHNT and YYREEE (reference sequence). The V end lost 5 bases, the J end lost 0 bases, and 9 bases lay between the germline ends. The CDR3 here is CASRITGSGNTIYF. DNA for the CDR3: TGTGCCAGCAGGATAACAGGCTCTGGAAACACCATATATTTT.

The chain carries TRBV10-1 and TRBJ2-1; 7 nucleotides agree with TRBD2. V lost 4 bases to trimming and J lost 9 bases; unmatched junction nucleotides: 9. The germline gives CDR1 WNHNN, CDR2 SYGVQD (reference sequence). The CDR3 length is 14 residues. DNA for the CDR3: TGCGCCAGCAGTGTAAGCCCGACGGGGGGTGAGCAGTTCTTC. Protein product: CASSVSPTGGEQFF.

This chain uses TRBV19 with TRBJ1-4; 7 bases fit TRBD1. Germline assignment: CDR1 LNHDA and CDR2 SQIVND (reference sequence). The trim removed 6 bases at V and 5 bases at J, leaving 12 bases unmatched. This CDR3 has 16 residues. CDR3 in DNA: TGTGCCAGTAGGGACCTAGGGGGCGGGTTAAATGAAAAACTGTTTTTT. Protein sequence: CASRDLGGGLNEKLFF.

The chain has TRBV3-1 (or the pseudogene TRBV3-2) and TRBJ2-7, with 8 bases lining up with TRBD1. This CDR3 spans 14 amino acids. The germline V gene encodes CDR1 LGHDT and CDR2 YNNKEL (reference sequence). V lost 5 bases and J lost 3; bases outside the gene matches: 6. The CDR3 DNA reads TGTGCCAGCAGCGGAAGGACAGGGTTCTACGAGCAGTACTTC. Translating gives CASSGRTGFYEQYF.

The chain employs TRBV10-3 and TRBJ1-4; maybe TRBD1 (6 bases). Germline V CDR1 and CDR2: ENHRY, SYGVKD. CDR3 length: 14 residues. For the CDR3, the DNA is TGTGCAGTACGGGGGGACACCATTAATGAAAAACTGTTTTTT. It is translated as CAVRGDTINEKLFF.

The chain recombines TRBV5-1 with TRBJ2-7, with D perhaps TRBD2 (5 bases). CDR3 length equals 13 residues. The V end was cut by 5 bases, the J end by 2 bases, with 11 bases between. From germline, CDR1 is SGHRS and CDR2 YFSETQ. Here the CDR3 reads CASRLAPTYEQYF. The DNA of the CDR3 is TGCGCCAGCAGGCTAGCTCCTACCTACGAGCAGTACTTC.

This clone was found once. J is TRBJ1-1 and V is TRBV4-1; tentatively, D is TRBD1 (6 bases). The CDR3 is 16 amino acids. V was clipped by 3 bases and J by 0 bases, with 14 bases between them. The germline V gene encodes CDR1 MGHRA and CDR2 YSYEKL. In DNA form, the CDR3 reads TGCGCCAGCAGCCAGTTAAACAGGGCGATGAACACTGAAGCTTTCTTT. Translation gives CASSQLNRAMNTEAFF.

The CDR3 coding sequence is TGTGCCAGCAGCGGACAGGGGCCAGGGACTAGCGGGAACACAGATACGCAGTATTTT. This sequence encodes CASSGQGPGTSGNTDTQYF. The chain employs TRBV9 and TRBJ2-3; 13 bases fit TRBD2. The CDR3 has 19 amino acids. Germline lookup yields CDR1 SGDLS and CDR2 YYNGEE. V shed 3 bases and J 2 bases; nucleotides not matched to a gene: 12.

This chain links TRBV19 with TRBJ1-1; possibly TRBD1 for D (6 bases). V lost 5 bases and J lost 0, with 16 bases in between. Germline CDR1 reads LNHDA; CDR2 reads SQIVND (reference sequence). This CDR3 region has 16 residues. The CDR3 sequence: CASSPQTGTMNTEAFF. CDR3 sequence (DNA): TGTGCCAGTAGTCCCCAGACAGGCACCATGAACACTGAAGCTTTCTTT. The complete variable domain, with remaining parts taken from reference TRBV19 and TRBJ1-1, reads DGGITQSPKYLFRKEGQNVTLSCEQNLNHDAMYWYRQDPGQGLRLIYYSQIVNDFQKGDIAEGYSVSREKKESFPLTVTSAQKNPTAFYLCASSPQTGTMNTEAFFGQGTRLTVV.

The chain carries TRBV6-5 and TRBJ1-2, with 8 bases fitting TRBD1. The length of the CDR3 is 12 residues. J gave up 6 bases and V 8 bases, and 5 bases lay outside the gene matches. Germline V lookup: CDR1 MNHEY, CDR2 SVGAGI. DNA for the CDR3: TGTGCCAGCTCGGACAGGGTGAATGGCTACACCTTC. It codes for CASSDRVNGYTF.